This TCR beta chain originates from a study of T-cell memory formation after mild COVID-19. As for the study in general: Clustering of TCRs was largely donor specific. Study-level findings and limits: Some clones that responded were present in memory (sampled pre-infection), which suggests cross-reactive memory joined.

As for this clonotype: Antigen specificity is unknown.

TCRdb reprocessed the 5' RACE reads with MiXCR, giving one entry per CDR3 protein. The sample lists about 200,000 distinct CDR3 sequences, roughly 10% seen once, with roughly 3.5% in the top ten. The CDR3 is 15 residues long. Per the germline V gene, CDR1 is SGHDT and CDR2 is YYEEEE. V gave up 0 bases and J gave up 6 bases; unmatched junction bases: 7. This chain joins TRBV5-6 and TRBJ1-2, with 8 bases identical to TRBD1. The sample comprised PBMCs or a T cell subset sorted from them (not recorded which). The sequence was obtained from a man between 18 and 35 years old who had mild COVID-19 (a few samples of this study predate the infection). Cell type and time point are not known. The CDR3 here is CASSLGRGRVNGYTF. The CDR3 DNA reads TGTGCCAGCAGCTTGGGCAGGGGGCGAGTTAATGGCTACACCTTC.